This TCR beta chain was found in a study of blood T cell repertoires in COVID-19. V was clipped by 6 bases and J by 1 base, with 10 bases between them. Germline assignment: CDR1 SEHNR and CDR2 FQNEAQ (reference sequence). There are 13 residues in the CDR3. The table came from immunoSEQ multiplex PCR; TCRdb's copy has only in-frame clones and leaves some out. This table has around 250,000 clones, about 83% appearing once. The sample was peripheral blood. The chain is built from TRBV7-9 and TRBJ2-7; D gene uncertain. This clonotype originated in a woman in her forties who had recovered from COVID-19. The CDR3 spells CASSSVPSYEQYF. DNA of the CDR3: TGTGCCAGCAGTTCGGTTCCTTCCTACGAGCAGTACTTC.